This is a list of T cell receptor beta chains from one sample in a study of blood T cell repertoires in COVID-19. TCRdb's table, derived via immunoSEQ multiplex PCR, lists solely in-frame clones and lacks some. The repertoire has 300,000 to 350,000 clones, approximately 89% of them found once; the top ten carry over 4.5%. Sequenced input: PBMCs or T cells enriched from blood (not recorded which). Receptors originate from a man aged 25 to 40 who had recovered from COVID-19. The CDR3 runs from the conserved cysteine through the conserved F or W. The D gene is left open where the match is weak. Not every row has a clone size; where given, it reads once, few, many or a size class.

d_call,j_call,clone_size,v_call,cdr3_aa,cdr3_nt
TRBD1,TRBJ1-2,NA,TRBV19,CASSTRDSRNYGYTF,TGTGCCAGTAGTACACGGGACAGCCGAAACTATGGCTACACCTTC
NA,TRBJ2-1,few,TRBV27,CASSLAVSNEQFF,TGTGCCAGCAGTCTCGCAGTCTCCAATGAGCAGTTCTTC
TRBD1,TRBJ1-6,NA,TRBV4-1,CASSQAAGTGNNSPLHF,TGCGCCAGCAGCCAAGCCGCCGGGACAGGGAATAATTCACCCCTCCACTTT
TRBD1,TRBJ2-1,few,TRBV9,CASSVVPTGNNEQFF,TGTGCCAGCAGCGTAGTACCGACAGGGAACAATGAGCAGTTCTTC
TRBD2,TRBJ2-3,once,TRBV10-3,CAISAPGLAGGFDTQYF,TGTGCCATCAGTGCCCCGGGACTAGCGGGGGGATTTGATACGCAGTATTTT
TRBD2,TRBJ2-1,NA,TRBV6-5,CASSYGLAGLSEQFF,TGTGCCAGCAGTTACGGATTAGCGGGGTTAAGTGAGCAGTTCTTC
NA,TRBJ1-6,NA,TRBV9,CASSVEGAGNSPLHF,TGTGCCAGCAGCGTAGAAGGGGCTGGGAATTCACCCCTCCACTTT
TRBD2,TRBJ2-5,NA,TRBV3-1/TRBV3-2,CASSRGGKETQYF,TGTGCCAGCAGCCGGGGGGGAAAAGAGACCCAGTACTTC
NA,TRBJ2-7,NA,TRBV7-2,CASSRRGSSYEQYF,TGTGCCAGCAGCCGCCGGGGGAGCTCCTACGAGCAGTACTTC
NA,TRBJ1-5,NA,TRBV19,CASSRTLYSNQPQHF,TGTGCCAGTAGTCGGACACTGTATAGCAATCAGCCCCAGCATTTT
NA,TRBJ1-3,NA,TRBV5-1,CASSLGGHNSGNTIYF,TGCGCCAGCAGCTTGGGGGGACACAACTCTGGAAACACCATATATTTT
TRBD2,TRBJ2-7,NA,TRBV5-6,CASSPLLQRGVYEQYF,TGTGCCAGCAGCCCTCTCCTCCAGCGGGGGGTTTACGAGCAGTACTTC
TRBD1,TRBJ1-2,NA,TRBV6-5,CASSQGADDGYTF,TGTGCCAGCAGCCAGGGGGCTGACGATGGCTACACCTTC
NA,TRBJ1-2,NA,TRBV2,CASSTTRSNYGYTF,TGTGCCAGCAGTACGACACGAAGTAACTATGGCTACACCTTC
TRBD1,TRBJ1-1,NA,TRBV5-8,CASSWRGQINTEAFF,TGTGCCAGCAGCTGGAGGGGACAGATTAACACTGAAGCTTTCTTT
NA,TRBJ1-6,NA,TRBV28,CASRPGQQNSPLHF,TGTGCCAGCAGGCCGGGACAACAAAATTCACCCCTCCACTTT
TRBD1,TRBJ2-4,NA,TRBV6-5,CASSHGQGNIQYF,TGTGCCAGCAGCCATGGACAGGGAAACATTCAGTACTTC
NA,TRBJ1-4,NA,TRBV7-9,CASSPGSATNEKLFF,TGTGCCAGCAGCCCTGGCAGTGCAACTAATGAAAAACTGTTTTTT
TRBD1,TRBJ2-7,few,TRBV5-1,CASSAGDSLGPYF,TGCGCCAGCAGCGCTGGGGACAGCCTAGGACCGTACTTC
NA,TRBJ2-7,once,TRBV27,CASSLGTSPYEQYF,TGTGCCAGCAGTTTGGGAACTAGTCCCTACGAGCAGTACTTC
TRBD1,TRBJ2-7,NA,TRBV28,CASLETGGLREQYF,TGTGCCAGCCTTGAGACAGGGGGTTTGCGGGAGCAGTACTTC
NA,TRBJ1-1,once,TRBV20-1,CSASARGAFF,TGCAGTGCTAGTGCCCGCGGAGCTTTCTTT
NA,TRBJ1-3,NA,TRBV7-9,CASSLQGISGNTIYF,TGTGCCAGCAGCTTACAGGGTATATCTGGAAACACCATATATTTT
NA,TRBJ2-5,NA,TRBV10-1,CASSESGFEETQYF,TGCGCCAGCAGTGAATCGGGATTCGAAGAGACCCAGTACTTC
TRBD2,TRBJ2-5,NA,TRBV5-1,CASSSLSGSWGETQYF,TGCGCCAGCAGCTCACTAAGCGGGAGTTGGGGCGAGACCCAGTACTTC
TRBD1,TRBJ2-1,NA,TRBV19,CASSIRYRGRGGGNNEQFF,TGTGCCAGTAGTATTCGCTACAGGGGGCGCGGGGGAGGCAACAATGAGCAGTTCTTC
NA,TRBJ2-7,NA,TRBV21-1,CASSKVMRPTRSSYEQYF,TGTGCCAGCAGCAAAGTGATGAGGCCCACCAGAAGCTCCTACGAGCAGTACTTC
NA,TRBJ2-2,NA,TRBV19,CASSIDSGSATGELFF,TGTGCCAGTAGTATAGATTCGGGTAGCGCCACCGGGGAGCTGTTTTTT
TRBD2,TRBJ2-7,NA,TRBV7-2,CASSISGDYEQYF,TGTGCCAGCAGCATTAGCGGGGACTACGAGCAGTACTTC
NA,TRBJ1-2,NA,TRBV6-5,CASSYGENYGYTF,TGTGCCAGCAGTTACGGGGAGAACTATGGCTACACCTTC
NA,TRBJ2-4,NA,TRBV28,CASSFKGPLDIQYF,TGTGCCAGCAGTTTTAAGGGGCCGTTGGACATTCAGTACTTC
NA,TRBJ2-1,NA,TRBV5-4,CASSSAGTPNEQFF,TGTGCCAGCAGCTCCGCCGGGACTCCAAATGAGCAGTTCTTC
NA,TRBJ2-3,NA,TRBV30,CAWSGLDTQYF,TGTGCCTGGAGTGGGCTGGATACGCAGTATTTT
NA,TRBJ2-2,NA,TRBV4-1,CASSRYRVPNTGELFF,TGCGCCAGCAGCCGCTACAGGGTCCCGAACACCGGGGAGCTGTTTTTT
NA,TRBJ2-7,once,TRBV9,CASSVDSGGVFYEQYF,TGTGCCAGCAGCGTAGATTCCGGAGGGGTGTTCTACGAGCAGTACTTC
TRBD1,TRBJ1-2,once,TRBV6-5,CASSPGTGFYGYTF,TGTGCCAGCAGCCCCGGGACAGGGTTCTATGGCTACACCTTC
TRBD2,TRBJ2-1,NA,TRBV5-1,CASSLASGGAVEQFF,TGCGCCAGCAGCTTGGCTAGCGGGGGGGCGGTTGAGCAGTTCTTC
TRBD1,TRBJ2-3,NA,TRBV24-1,CATSGQPGQVTDTQYF,TGTGCCACCAGTGGTCAACCGGGACAGGTCACAGATACGCAGTATTTT
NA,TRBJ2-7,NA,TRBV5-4,CASSSRQVSDEQYF,TGTGCCAGCAGCTCCAGACAGGTCTCGGACGAGCAGTACTTC
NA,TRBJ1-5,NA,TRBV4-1,CASSQLPSEQLLNQPQHF,TGCGCCAGCAGCCAACTTCCCTCGGAACAGCTACTCAATCAGCCCCAGCATTTT
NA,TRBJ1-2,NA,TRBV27,CASSLGGIYGYTF,TGTGCCAGCAGTTTAGGGGGGATTTATGGCTACACCTTC
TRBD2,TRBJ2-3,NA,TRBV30,CAWRGLVEIDTQYF,TGTGCCTGGAGGGGACTAGTTGAGATAGATACGCAGTATTTT
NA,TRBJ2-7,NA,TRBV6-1,CASSFTTEGDEQYF,TGTGCCAGCAGTTTCACAACTGAGGGAGACGAGCAGTACTTC
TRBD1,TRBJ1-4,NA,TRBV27,CASSTQGAAYEKLFF,TGTGCCAGCAGTACACAGGGGGCGGCTTATGAAAAACTGTTTTTT
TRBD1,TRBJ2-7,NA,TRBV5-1,CASSLGTGGNEQYF,TGCGCCAGCAGCTTAGGGACAGGGGGCAACGAGCAGTACTTC
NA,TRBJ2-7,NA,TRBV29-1,CSVGSRAYEQYF,TGCAGCGTTGGTTCCAGGGCCTACGAGCAGTACTTC
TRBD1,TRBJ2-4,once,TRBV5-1,CASSLGTGGRRIQYF,TGCGCCAGCAGCTTGGGGACAGGGGGCAGGCGCATTCAGTACTTC
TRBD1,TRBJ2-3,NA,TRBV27,CASSLRSTGDGTDTQYF,TGTGCCAGCAGTTTAAGGTCAACAGGGGATGGCACAGATACGCAGTATTTT
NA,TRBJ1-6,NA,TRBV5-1,CASSLGGPRQTKPLHF,TGCGCCAGCAGCTTGGGGGGCCCCAGACAGACGAAACCCCTCCACTTT
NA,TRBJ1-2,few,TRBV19,CASTSRWDSGGYTF,TGTGCCAGTACCTCAAGATGGGACTCGGGCGGCTACACCTTC
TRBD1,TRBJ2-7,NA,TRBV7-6,CASSLGQGGLYEQYF,TGTGCCAGCAGCTTAGGACAGGGTGGTCTCTACGAGCAGTACTTC
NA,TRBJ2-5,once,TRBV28,CASSSGTRGETQYF,TGTGCCAGCAGTTCGGGTACCAGAGGAGAGACCCAGTACTTC
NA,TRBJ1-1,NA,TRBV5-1,CASSSNRDMNTEAFF,TGCGCCAGCAGCTCGAACAGGGACATGAACACTGAAGCTTTCTTT